Shown below are 14 T cell receptor beta chains from a single sample sequenced in a study of metastatic and nonmetastatic thyroid tumors. Before thyroid surgery, none of the patients had received any treatment. TCRdb re-clonotyped the PCR reads via MiXCR. Altogether roughly 30,000 clones are present, roughly a fifth being singletons, with the ten largest covering under 9.5%. The material sequenced was blood. The receptor set was obtained from a female donor with papillary thyroid cancer or a benign thyroid nodule (not recorded which). Some clones in this sample may be carry-over from other donors' samples.

This clone was seen ten or more times. The chain joins TRBV9 to TRBJ1-2; D call uncertain. Trimming took off 4 bases at V and 0 bases at J, with 13 bases between the two ends. The CDR3 extends over 15 amino acids. Per germline, CDR1 SGDLS and CDR2 YYNGEE. The chain's CDR3 is CASSPGGQANYGYTF. Here the CDR3 DNA reads TGTGCCAGCAGCCCGGGAGGCCAAGCTAACTATGGCTACACCTTC.

The chain carries TRBV5-1 and TRBJ2-5; either TRBD1 or TRBD2 may fit D (5 bases each). This CDR3 region has 15 residues. With 4 bases removed from V and 4 bases from J, the gap between germline ends came to 17 bases. Germline lookup yields CDR1 SGHRS and CDR2 YFSETQ. CDR3 nucleotides: TGCGCCAGCAGCCCCCCAGGGAGCCGTCCAGAGACCCAGTACTTC. Translation gives CASSPPGSRPETQYF.

This clone occurred many times. This chain links TRBV3-1 with TRBJ2-3; D is uncertain. CDR3 length: 15 amino acids. Deletions cut 4 bases from V and 4 bases from J, with 15 bases between. Germline V gives CDR1 LGHDT, CDR2 YNNKEL (reference sequence). In DNA form, the CDR3 reads TGTGCCAGCAGCCCCCAGAATGGGGTAGCAGATACGCAGTATTTT. Translation: CASSPQNGVADTQYF.

The sample holds a few counts of this clone. The chain is built from TRBV2 and TRBJ1-1; weak D call: TRBD1 (6 bases). Trimming stripped 10 bases from V and 5 bases from J, with 23 bases between. CDR1 is SNHLY and CDR2 is FYNNEI in the germline V gene. The CDR3 has 15 residues. CDR3 amino acids: CATSRDTGWGTEAFF. The CDR3 DNA reads TGTGCCACCAGCAGAGACACAGGGTGGGGAACTGAAGCTTTCTTT.

This clone was seen ten or more times. The chain's CDR3 is CASSLDPAGEQETQYF. The CDR3 DNA is TGTGCCAGCAGCTTGGATCCTGCTGGCGAACAGGAGACCCAGTACTTC. V usage is TRBV5-5 and J usage is TRBJ2-5; no clear D gene. Between the trimmed V and J ends, which lost 0 bases and 5 bases, there was a span of 17 bases. The CDR3 spans 16 residues. Germline V gene data show CDR1 as SGHKS and CDR2 as YYEKEE (reference sequence). The variable domain in full, completed from reference TRBV5-5 and TRBJ2-5, reads DAGVTQSPTHLIKTRGQQVTLRCSPISGHKSVSWYQQVLGQGPQFIFQYYEKEERGRGNFPDRFSARQFPNYSSELNVNALLLGDSALYLCASSLDPAGEQETQYFGPGTRLLVL.

In this sample, this clone turned up many times. V usage is TRBV19 and J usage is TRBJ1-5; D is uncertain. Germline V gives CDR1 LNHDA, CDR2 SQIVND (reference sequence). CDR3 length equals 14 residues. V gave up 2 bases and J gave up 7 bases, with 12 bases separating them. CDR3 amino acids: CASSIWGSEQPQHF. CDR3 nucleotides: TGTGCCAGTAGTATATGGGGATCGGAGCAGCCCCAGCATTTT.

The chain uses TRBV27 and TRBJ2-7; a possible D gene is TRBD1 (6 bases). CDR3 length: 13 amino acids. The germline gives CDR1 MNHEY, CDR2 SMNVEV (reference sequence). Trimming took off 6 bases at V and 5 bases at J, with 14 bases between the two ends. CDR3 loop: CASRMNSGDEQYF. The DNA of the CDR3 is TGTGCCAGCAGGATGAACTCAGGGGACGAGCAGTACTTC.

Relative to its sample, this clone is medium-sized. CDR3: CASSTPLTGAGNTIYF. Written as DNA, the CDR3 is TGCGCCAGCAGCACCCCTCTTACAGGGGCTGGAAACACCATATATTTT. The chain couples TRBV4-1 to TRBJ1-3, with 7 bases matching TRBD1. Germline loops: CDR1 MGHRA, CDR2 YSYEKL. The trim removed 5 bases at V and 2 bases at J, leaving 9 bases unmatched. The CDR3 loop spans 16 amino acids.

This clone is categorized as medium-sized. V usage is TRBV28 and J usage is TRBJ2-2, with D unresolved. The CDR3 loop spans 14 amino acids. Between the trimmed V and J ends, which lost 8 bases and 1 base, there was a span of 11 bases. Per germline, CDR1 MDHEN and CDR2 SYDVKM. The CDR3 region is CASSNGRNTGELFF. The CDR3 coding sequence is TGTGCCAGCTCAAACGGAAGGAACACCGGGGAGCTGTTTTTT.

Many counts were recorded for this clone. CDR3 sequence reads: CASRPGGSYEQYF. The CDR3 DNA reads TGTGCCAGCAGGCCAGGGGGCTCCTACGAGCAGTACTTC. The chain has TRBV6-1 and TRBJ2-7; 7 bases agree with TRBD1. CDR3 size: 13 residues. J lost 0 bases, V lost 6 bases, and 2 bases had no gene match. The germline CDR1 and CDR2 sequences are MNHNS and SASEGT.

A few counts support this clone. J is TRBJ2-1 and V is TRBV12-3 or TRBV12-4; 7 nucleotides align to TRBD1. CDR3 size: 15 residues. V was clipped by 1 base and J by 7 bases; unmatched bases: 7. The CDR3 bases are TGTGCCAGCAGTTTAGGACAGGGAGTGGGGAATGAGCAGTTCTTC. Translated, it gives CASSLGQGVGNEQFF.

This clone was picked up many times. The chain links TRBV6-1 to TRBJ2-7; D could derive from TRBD1 or TRBD2 (6 bases each). The germline V and J ends were trimmed by 0 bases and 2 bases, with 17 bases remaining between them. The length of the CDR3 is 17 residues. In germline, CDR1 is MNHNS, CDR2 SASEGT. CDR3 coding DNA: TGTGCCAGCAGTGAAGCGAAGGGGGGCCTAAACACCTACGAGCAGTACTTC. Residues: CASSEAKGGLNTYEQYF.

This clone was detected only a few times. Its ends do not fully match the called genes, so a read error is possible. V and J are TRBV15 and TRBJ2-1; possibly TRBD2 for D (5 bases). This CDR3 has 16 amino acids. Germline CDR1 and CDR2: LNHNV and YYDKDF (reference sequence). CDR3 protein: CVTSREAQAAYNEQFF. The CDR3 DNA reads as TGTGTCACCAGCAGAGAAGCCCAAGCGGCCTACAATGAGCAGTTCTTC.

This clone has ten or more counts. The chain links TRBV13 to TRBJ2-3; TRBD2 matches 15 bases. V gave up 5 bases and J gave up 0 bases; unmatched junction bases: 9. Germline CDR1 PRHDT, CDR2 FYEKMQ (reference sequence). The CDR3 consists of 19 residues. The CDR3 nucleotides are TGTGCCAGCAGCCCGGGACTAGCGGGGGGAGACCCTAGCACAGATACGCAGTATTTT. Translating gives CASSPGLAGGDPSTDTQYF.